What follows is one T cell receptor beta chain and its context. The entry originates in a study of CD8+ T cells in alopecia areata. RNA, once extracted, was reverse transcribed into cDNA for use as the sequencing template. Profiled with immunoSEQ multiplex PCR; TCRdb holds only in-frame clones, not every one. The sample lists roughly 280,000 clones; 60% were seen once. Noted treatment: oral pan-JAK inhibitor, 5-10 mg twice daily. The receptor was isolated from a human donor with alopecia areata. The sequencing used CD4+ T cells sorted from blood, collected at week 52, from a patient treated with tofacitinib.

DNA for the CDR3: TGCAGCGTTGTGGGGACAGGGGGCAACGAGCAGTACTTC. Translating it yields CSVVGTGGNEQYF. The V call is TRBV29-1, the J call TRBJ2-7; 12 nucleotides agree with TRBD1. Germline V gene sequence: CDR1 SQVTM, CDR2 ANQGSEA. Trimming at V came to 4 bases and at J to 5 bases, leaving 3 bases not matched to a gene. This CDR3 has 13 amino acids.